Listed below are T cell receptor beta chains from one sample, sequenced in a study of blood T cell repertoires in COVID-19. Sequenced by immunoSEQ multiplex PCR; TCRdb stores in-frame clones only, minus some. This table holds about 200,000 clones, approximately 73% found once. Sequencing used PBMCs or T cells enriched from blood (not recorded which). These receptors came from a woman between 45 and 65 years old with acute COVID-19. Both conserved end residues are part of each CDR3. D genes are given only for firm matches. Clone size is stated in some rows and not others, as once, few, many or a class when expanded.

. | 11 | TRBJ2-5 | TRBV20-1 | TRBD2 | CSAFRLAGDNF | TGCAGTGCTTTTCGACTAGCGGGGGACAACTTC
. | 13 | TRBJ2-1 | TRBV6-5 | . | CVSSGSAEYEQFF | TGTGTAAGCTCGGGCTCAGCGGAGTATGAGCAGTTCTTC
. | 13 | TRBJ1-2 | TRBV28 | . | CASSPNNRDGYTF | TGTGCCAGCAGCCCAAACAACAGGGATGGCTACACCTTC
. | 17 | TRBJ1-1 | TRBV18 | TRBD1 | CASSPRKTGGGNTEAFF | TGTGCCAGCTCACCACGAAAGACAGGGGGAGGAAACACTGAAGCTTTCTTT
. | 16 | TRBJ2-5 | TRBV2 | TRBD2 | CASSERAGAGLETQYF | TGTGCCAGCAGTGAACGAGCGGGGGCTGGATTAGAGACCCAGTACTTC
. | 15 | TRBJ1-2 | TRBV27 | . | CATRRDISANYGYTF | TGTGCCACCAGACGAGACATATCAGCTAACTATGGCTACACCTTC
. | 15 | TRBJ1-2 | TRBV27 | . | CASSSYPTGGRGYTF | TGTGCCAGCAGTTCTTACCCCACCGGGGGGCGAGGCTACACCTTC
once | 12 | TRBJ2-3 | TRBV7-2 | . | CASSLATHTQYF | TGTGCCAGCAGCTTAGCGACACATACGCAGTATTTT
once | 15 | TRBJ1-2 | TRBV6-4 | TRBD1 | CASSDPVSGQDGYTF | TGTGCCAGCAGTGACCCGGTCTCGGGACAGGATGGCTACACCTTC
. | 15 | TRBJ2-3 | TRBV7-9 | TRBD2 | CASSELAGGSDTQYF | TGTGCCAGCAGCGAACTAGCGGGGGGATCAGATACGCAGTATTTT
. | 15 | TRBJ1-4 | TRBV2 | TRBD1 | CASRTGTTTNEKLFF | TGTGCCAGCAGGACAGGGACCACAACTAATGAAAAACTGTTTTTT
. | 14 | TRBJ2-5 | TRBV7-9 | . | CASSLGGWEETQYF | TGTGCCAGCAGCTTAGGGGGCTGGGAAGAGACCCAGTACTTC
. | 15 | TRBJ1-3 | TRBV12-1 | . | CASSSDRGPGNTIYF | TGTGCCAGCAGCTCAGACAGGGGCCCTGGAAACACCATATATTTT
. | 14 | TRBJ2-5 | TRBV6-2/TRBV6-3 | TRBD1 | CASSAATGVETQYF | TGTGCCAGCAGTGCCGCTACAGGGGTCGAGACCCAGTACTTC
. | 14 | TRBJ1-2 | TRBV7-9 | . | CASSPETGHYGYTF | TGTGCCAGCAGCCCGGAGACAGGCCACTATGGCTACACCTTC
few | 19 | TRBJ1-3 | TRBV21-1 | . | CASSSTREQDRANGNTIYF | TGTGCCAGCAGCTCAACCCGAGAACAGGACAGGGCAAATGGAAACACCATATATTTT
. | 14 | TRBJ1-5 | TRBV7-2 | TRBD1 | CASSSGTGGQPQHF | TGTGCCAGCAGCTCCGGGACAGGGGGCCAGCCCCAGCATTTT
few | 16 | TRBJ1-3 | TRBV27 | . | CASSFGTPSSGNTIYF | TGTGCCAGCAGTTTCGGGACACCCTCCTCTGGAAACACCATATATTTT
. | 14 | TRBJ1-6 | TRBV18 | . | CASSPDSYNSPLHF | TGTGCCAGCTCACCTGACAGCTATAATTCACCCCTCCACTTT
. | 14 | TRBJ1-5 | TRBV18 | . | CASSSEGGYQPQHF | TGTGCCAGCTCTTCAGAGGGAGGTTATCAGCCCCAGCATTTT
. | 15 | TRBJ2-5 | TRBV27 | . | CASSLSTVVGETQYF | TGTGCCAGCAGTTTATCCACAGTGGTGGGAGAGACCCAGTACTTC
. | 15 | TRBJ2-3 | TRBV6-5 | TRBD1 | CASSYSDRDTDTQYF | TGTGCCAGCAGTTACTCGGACAGGGACACAGATACGCAGTATTTT
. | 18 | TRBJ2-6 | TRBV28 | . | CASSATPGKESGANVLTF | TGTGCCAGCAGTGCAACTCCAGGGAAAGAATCTGGGGCCAACGTCCTGACTTTC
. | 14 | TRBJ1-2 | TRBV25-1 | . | CASSDYYLTYGYTF | TGTGCCAGCAGTGATTACTACCTGACCTATGGCTACACCTTC
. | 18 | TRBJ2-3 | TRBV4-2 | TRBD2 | CASSQTTPSGGARDTQYF | TGTGCCAGCAGCCAAACCACCCCTAGCGGGGGGGCCAGAGATACGCAGTATTTT
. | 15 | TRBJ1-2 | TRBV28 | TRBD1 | CASSLFRDRYYGYTF | TGTGCCAGCAGTTTATTTAGGGACAGGTATTATGGCTACACCTTC
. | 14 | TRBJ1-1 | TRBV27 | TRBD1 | CASSGGQGHTEAFF | TGTGCCAGCAGTGGAGGACAGGGCCACACTGAAGCTTTCTTT
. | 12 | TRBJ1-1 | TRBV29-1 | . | CSVRGLNTEAFF | TGCAGCGTTAGGGGTTTGAACACTGAAGCTTTCTTT
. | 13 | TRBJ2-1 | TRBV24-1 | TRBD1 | CATSDHTGDAQFF | TGTGCCACCAGTGACCATACAGGGGACGCGCAGTTCTTC
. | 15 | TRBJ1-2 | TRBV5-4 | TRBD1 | CASSLGTGKFYGYTF | TGTGCCAGCAGCTTGGGGACAGGGAAGTTTTATGGCTACACCTTC
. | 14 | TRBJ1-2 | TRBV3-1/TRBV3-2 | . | CASSPQILNYGYTF | TGTGCCAGCAGCCCCCAGATACTAAACTATGGCTACACCTTC
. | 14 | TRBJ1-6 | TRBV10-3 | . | CAISESGLNSPLHF | TGTGCCATCAGTGAGTCTGGCCTTAATTCACCCCTCCACTTT
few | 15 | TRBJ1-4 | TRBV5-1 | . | CASSDTGSTNEKLFF | TGCGCCAGCAGCGATACAGGATCAACTAATGAAAAACTGTTTTTT
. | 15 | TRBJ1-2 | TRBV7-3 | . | CASSPQQGTNYGYTF | TGTGCCAGCAGCCCCCAACAGGGAACTAACTATGGCTACACCTTC
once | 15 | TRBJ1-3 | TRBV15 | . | CATSIRLSSGNTIYF | TGTGCCACCAGCATCCGCCTAAGCTCTGGAAACACCATATATTTT
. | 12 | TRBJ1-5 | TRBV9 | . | CASSAPGGPQHF | TGTGCCAGCAGCGCCCCCGGTGGGCCCCAGCATTTT
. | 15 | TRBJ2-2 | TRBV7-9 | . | CASSLTTNSAGELFF | TGTGCCAGCAGCTTAACGACTAATAGTGCCGGGGAGCTGTTTTTT
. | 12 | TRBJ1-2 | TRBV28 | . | CASSFDIYGYTF | TGTGCCAGCAGTTTTGACATCTATGGCTACACCTTC
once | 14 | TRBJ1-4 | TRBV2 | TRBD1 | CASSDRGTNEKLFF | TGTGCCAGCAGCGACAGGGGAACTAATGAAAAACTGTTTTTT
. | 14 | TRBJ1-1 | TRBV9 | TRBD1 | CASSALGTGPEAFF | TGTGCCAGCAGCGCCCTAGGGACAGGCCCTGAAGCTTTCTTT
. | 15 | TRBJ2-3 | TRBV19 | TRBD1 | CASSKGTGREDTQYF | TGTGCCAGTAGTAAGGGGACAGGGCGGGAAGATACGCAGTATTTT
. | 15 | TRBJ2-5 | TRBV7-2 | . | CASSRTGGVRETQYF | TGTGCCAGCAGCAGAACAGGGGGGGTTAGGGAGACCCAGTACTTC
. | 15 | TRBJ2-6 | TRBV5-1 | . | CASSLRSTGANVLTF | TGCGCCAGCAGCTTGCGGAGCACTGGGGCCAACGTCCTGACTTTC
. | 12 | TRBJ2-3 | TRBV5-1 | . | CASRLGADTQYF | TGCGCCAGCCGCCTCGGGGCAGATACGCAGTATTTT
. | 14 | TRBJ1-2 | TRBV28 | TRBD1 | CASRPTGSHYGYTF | TGTGCCAGCAGGCCGACAGGGTCTCACTATGGCTACACCTTC
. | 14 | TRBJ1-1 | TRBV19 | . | CASTPRGGSTEAFF | TGTGCCAGTACCCCACGGGGAGGGAGCACTGAAGCTTTCTTT
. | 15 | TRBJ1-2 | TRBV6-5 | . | CASSYQGTGNYGYTF | TGTGCCAGCAGTTACCAGGGGACGGGGAACTATGGCTACACCTTC
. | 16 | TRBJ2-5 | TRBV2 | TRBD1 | CASRERGLLYQETQYF | TGTGCCAGCAGAGAGAGGGGGCTCCTGTACCAAGAGACCCAGTACTTC
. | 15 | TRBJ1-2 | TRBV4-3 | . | CASKTYLLTGEGYTF | TGCGCCAGCAAAACTTACCTACTGACCGGGGAGGGCTACACCTTC
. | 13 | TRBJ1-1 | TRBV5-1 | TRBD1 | CASSSGGHTEAFF | TGCGCCAGCAGCTCAGGGGGCCACACTGAAGCTTTCTTT
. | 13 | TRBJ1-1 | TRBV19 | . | CASSPQGSSEAFF | TGTGCCAGTAGCCCACAGGGTTCTTCTGAAGCTTTCTTT
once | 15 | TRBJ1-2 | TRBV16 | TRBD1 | CASSQSPGTDYGYTF | TGTGCCAGCAGCCAATCCCCCGGGACAGACTATGGCTACACCTTC
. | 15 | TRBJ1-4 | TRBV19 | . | CASTLNTGHNEKLFF | TGTGCCAGTACCCTCAACACAGGGCATAATGAAAAACTGTTTTTT
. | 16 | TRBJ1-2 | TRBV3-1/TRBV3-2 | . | CASSLQGYRSNYGYTF | TGTGCCAGCAGCCTACAGGGTTACCGCTCTAACTATGGCTACACCTTC
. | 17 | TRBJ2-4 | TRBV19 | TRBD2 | CASSILGLAGGGNIQYF | TGTGCCAGTAGTATACTGGGACTAGCGGGGGGTGGAAACATTCAGTACTTC
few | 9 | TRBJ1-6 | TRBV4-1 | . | CASSLGLTF | TGCGCCAGCAGCTTGGGACTCACATTT
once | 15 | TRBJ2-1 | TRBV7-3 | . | CASSLDMISYNEQFF | TGTGCCAGCAGCTTAGACATGATCTCCTACAATGAGCAGTTCTTC
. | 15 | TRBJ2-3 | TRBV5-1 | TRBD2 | CASRPGRGATDTQYF | TGCGCCAGCAGACCCGGGCGGGGGGCCACAGATACGCAGTATTTT
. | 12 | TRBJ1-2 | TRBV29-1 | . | CSVPTPKDGQIF | TGCAGCGTTCCCACTCCTAAGGACGGACAGATCTTC